Below, 6 T cell receptor beta chains from the same sample are listed, as sequenced in a study of T cells in Graves' hyperthyroidism and ophthalmopathy. The CDR3 regions of TCR beta were amplified from RNA transcripts. First-round RT-PCR targeting the TCR CDR3 was performed with the HTBI primer set. Using its own MiXCR run on the multiplex PCR reads, TCRdb lists one record per CDR3 protein. The sample includes about 380,000 distinct CDR3 sequences, about 18% of them seen just once. The sequenced sample was blood. These receptors were taken from a young man with Graves' ophthalmopathy.

Only a few counts were recorded for this clonotype. The rearrangement joins TRBV13 to TRBJ1-1; the D gene is possibly TRBD1 (5 bases). Germline CDR1 is PRHDT and CDR2 is FYEKMQ (reference sequence). The CDR3 runs 14 residues. The V end lost 3 bases, the J end lost 4 bases, and 12 bases lay between the germline ends. CDR3 protein: CASSFGGVGTEAFF. CDR3 nucleotides: TGTGCCAGCAGCTTTGGAGGGGTAGGCACTGAAGCTTTCTTT.

This clonotype was seen many times. The chain uses TRBV2 and TRBJ2-7, with D perhaps TRBD2 (5 bases). Trimming removed 6 bases from V and 0 bases from J, with 15 bases in between. The CDR3 contains 15 residues. Germline V gene lookup returns CDR1 SNHLY and CDR2 FYNNEI. CDR3 nucleotide sequence: TGTGCCAGCAGCACTACTCGGGGTTTCTCCTACGAGCAGTACTTC. This sequence encodes CASSTTRGFSYEQYF.

This clonotype was detected ten times or more. This rearrangement joins TRBV6-1 to TRBJ2-7, with TRBD2 identical over 7 bases. The junction had 7 bases not matched to a gene; V was cut back by 3 bases and J by 2 bases. CDR1 MNHNS and CDR2 SASEGT come from the germline V gene. The CDR3 runs to 15 residues. The CDR3 nucleotides are TGTGCCAGCAGTGATACTCCTAGCGGCACCTACGAGCAGTACTTC. Translated: CASSDTPSGTYEQYF.

This clonotype was counted at least ten times. The chain is built from TRBV20-1 and TRBJ1-4; no clear D gene. This CDR3 contains 14 residues. Germline values: CDR1 DFQATT, CDR2 SNEGSKA (reference sequence). V was cut by 4 bases and J by 0 bases, with 9 bases left in between. The CDR3 reads CSATRFATNEKLFF. As DNA, the CDR3 is TGCAGTGCTACCCGATTTGCAACTAATGAAAAACTGTTTTTT.

The chain joins TRBV7-3 to TRBJ2-5, with D perhaps being TRBD1 or TRBD2 (5 bases each). Germline values: CDR1 SGHTA, CDR2 FQGTGA. This CDR3 has 15 amino acids. The V end lost 6 bases, the J end lost 5 bases, and 19 bases lay between the germline ends. The CDR3 here is CASSLTGTVGETQYF. CDR3 nucleotide sequence: TGTGCCAGCAGTTTGACCGGGACCGTGGGGGAGACCCAGTACTTC.

This chain uses TRBV20-1 with TRBJ1-1; the match to TRBD1 covers 8 bases. Trimming cost V 6 bases and J 1 base; bases outside gene matches: 7. Germline assignment: CDR1 DFQATT and CDR2 SNEGSKA (reference sequence). The length of the CDR3 is 14 residues. CDR3 DNA sequence: TGCAGTGCCAGCCGGACAGGGCCGAACACTGAAGCTTTCTTT. It is translated as CSASRTGPNTEAFF.